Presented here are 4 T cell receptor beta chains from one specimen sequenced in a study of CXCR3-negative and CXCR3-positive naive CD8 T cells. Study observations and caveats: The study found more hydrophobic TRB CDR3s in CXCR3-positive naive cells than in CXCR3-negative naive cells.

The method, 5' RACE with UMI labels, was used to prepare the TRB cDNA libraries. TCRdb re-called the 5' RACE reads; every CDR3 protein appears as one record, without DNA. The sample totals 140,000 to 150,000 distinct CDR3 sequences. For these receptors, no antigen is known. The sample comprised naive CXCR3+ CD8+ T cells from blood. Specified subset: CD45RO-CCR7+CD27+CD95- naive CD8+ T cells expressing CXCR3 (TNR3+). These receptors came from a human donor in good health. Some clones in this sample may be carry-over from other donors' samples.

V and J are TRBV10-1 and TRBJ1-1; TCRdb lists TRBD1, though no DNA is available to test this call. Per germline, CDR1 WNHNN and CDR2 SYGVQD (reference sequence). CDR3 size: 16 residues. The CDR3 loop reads CASSETTAQGSTEAFF.

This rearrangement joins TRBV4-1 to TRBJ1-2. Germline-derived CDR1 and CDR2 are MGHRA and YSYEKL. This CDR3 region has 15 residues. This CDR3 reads CASSQVTASNYSYTF.

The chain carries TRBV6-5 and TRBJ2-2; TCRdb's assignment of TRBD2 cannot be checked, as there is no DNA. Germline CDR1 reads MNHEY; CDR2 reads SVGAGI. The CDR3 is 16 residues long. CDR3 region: CASSYSGGLNTGELFF.

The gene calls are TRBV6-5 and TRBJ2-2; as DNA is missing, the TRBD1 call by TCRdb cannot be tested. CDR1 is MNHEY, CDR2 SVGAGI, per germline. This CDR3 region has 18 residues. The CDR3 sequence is CASSYSEALTGDTGELFF.